The present T cell receptor beta chain was sequenced within a study of OX40 agonist ivuxolimab in advanced cancers. The CDR3 loop spans 15 amino acids. V lost 6 bases and J 2 bases, leaving 16 bases between the germline ends. Germline V lookup: CDR1 SNHLY, CDR2 FYNNEI. Using immunoSEQ multiplex PCR, the repertoire was profiled, and TCRdb retains in-frame clones only, with some absent. The sample shows about 90,000 clones, roughly 88% of them seen only once. This sequence joins TRBV2 and TRBJ2-5, with D tentatively TRBD2 (6 bases). The origin of this receptor is an adult with an advanced solid tumor such as melanoma, head and neck, liver or kidney cancer. The specimen comprised CD4+ or CD8+ T cells sorted from blood, sampled in a trial of the OX40 agonist ivuxolimab. CDR3 protein: CASSRGLARQETQYF. The CDR3 DNA reads as TGTGCCAGCAGCCGGGGACTTGCGAGACAAGAGACCCAGTACTTC. Full variable domain (outside the CDR3, taken from reference TRBV2 and TRBJ2-5): EPEVTQTPSHQVTQMGQEVILRCVPISNHLYFYWYRQILGQKVEFLVSFYNNEISEKSEIFDDQFSVERPDGSNFTLKIRSTKLEDSAMYFCASSRGLARQETQYFGPGTRLLVL.